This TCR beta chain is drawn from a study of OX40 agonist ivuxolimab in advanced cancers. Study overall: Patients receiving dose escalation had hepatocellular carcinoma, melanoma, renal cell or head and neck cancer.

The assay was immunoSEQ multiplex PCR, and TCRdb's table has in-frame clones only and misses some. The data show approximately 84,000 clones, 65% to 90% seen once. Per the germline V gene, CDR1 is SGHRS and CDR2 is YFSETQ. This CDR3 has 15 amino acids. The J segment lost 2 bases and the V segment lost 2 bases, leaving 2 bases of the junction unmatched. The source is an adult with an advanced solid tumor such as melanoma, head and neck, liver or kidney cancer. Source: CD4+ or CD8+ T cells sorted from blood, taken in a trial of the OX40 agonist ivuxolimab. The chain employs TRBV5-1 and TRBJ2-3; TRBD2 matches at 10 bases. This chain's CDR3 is CASSFSGGYTDTQYF. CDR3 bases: TGCGCCAGCAGCTTTAGCGGGGGGTACACAGATACGCAGTATTTT.